This TCR beta chain came from a study of regulatory T cells in long-lasting Graves disease. Findings of the study overall: Persistent Graves' patients showed less TCR diversity than newly diagnosed patients showed.

Combining iRepertoire HTBI primers with Arm-PCR of CDR3 regions, the authors built TCR beta libraries. TCRdb independently ran MiXCR on the multiplex PCR reads; one entry per CDR3 protein. This table holds some 370,000 distinct CDR3 sequences, around 20% found once. J gave up 0 bases and V 4 bases, and 7 bases lay outside the gene matches. The CDR3 length is 18 residues. Per germline, CDR1 SGHRS and CDR2 YFSETQ. Time point specified: persistent/refractory GD, antithyroid drugs over 5 years with positive TRAb. Making the TCR library involved RNA that had been extracted from PBMCs. Patients all came to the study from an endocrinology department in Xi'an, China. Blood from the periphery, about 9.7 milliliters in all, was drawn into EDTA tubes. Details on this clonotype: The target antigen is unknown.

Sequenced material: peripheral blood mononuclear cells (PBMCs), taken when the disease was refractory, from a patient treated with antithyroid drugs. The sequence was collected from a female donor with Graves disease. V is TRBV5-1 and J is TRBJ2-7; 16 bases align to TRBD2. The CDR3 region has the DNA TGCGCCAGCAGCGGGGGACTAGCGGGAGGGCCCACCTCCTACGAGCAGTACTTC. It codes for CASSGGLAGGPTSYEQYF.